This TCR beta chain was sequenced in a study of T cell repertoires in ileal Crohn's disease. Findings and limits, study-wide: Every patient over 26.8% clonality showed endoscopic recurrence. Active smokers at surgery had more clonal expansions than non-smokers. High-frequency clones were more common in sorted CD8 than CD4 cells.

The CDR3 extends over 13 amino acids. The germline V gene has CDR1 MDHEN and CDR2 SYDVKM. V lost 6 bases and J 9 bases, leaving 17 bases between the germline ends. Libraries were prepared by immunoSEQ multiplex PCR; TCRdb keeps only in-frame clonotypes and omits some of them. The sample contains 9,500 to 11,000 clones, 87% of which appear only once. This clone was seen just once. Its antigen is unknown. Time point reported: inflamed ileum from the surgical specimen. The V and J genes are TRBV28 and TRBJ1-2; tentative D call: TRBD1 (5 bases). This TCR derives from an adult with Crohn's disease. The sample was ileal tissue. The CDR3 DNA reads TGTGCCAGCAGCCAACCCGGACAAAGCAGCTACACCTTC. As protein: CASSQPGQSSYTF.